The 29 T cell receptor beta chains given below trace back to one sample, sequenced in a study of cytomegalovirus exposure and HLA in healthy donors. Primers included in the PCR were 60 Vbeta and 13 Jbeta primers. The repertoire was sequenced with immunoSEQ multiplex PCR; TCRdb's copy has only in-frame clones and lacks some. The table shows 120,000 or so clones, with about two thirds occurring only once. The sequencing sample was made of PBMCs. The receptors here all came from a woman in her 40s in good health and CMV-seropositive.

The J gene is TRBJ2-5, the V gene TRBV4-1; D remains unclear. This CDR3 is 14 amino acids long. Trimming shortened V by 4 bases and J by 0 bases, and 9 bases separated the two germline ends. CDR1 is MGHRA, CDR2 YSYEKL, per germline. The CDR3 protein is CASSPVTNQETQYF. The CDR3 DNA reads TGCGCCAGCAGCCCCGTTACAAACCAAGAGACCCAGTACTTC.

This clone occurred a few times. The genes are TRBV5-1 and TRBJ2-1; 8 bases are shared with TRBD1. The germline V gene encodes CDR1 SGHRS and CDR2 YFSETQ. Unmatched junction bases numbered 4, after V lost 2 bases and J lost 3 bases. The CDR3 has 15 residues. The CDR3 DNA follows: TGCGCCAGCAGCTTTACAACAGGGGGCTACAATGAGCAGTTCTTC. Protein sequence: CASSFTTGGYNEQFF. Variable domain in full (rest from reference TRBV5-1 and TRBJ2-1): KAGVTQTPRYLIKTRGQQVTLSCSPISGHRSVSWYQQTPGQGLQFLFEYFSETQRNKGNFPGRFSGRQFSNSRSEMNVSTLELGDSALYLCASSFTTGGYNEQFFGPGTRLTVL.

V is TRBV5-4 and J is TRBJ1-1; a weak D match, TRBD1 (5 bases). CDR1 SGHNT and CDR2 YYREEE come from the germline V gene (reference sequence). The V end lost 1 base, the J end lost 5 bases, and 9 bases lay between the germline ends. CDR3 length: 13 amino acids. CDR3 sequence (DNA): TGTGCCAGCAGCTTGATGGGGGGAACTGAAGCTTTCTTT. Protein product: CASSLMGGTEAFF. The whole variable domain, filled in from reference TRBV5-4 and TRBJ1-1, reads ETGVTQSPTHLIKTRGQQVTLRCSSQSGHNTVSWYQQALGQGPQFIFQYYREEENGRGNFPPRFSGLQFPNYSSELNVNALELDDSALYLCASSLMGGTEAFFGQGTRLTVV.

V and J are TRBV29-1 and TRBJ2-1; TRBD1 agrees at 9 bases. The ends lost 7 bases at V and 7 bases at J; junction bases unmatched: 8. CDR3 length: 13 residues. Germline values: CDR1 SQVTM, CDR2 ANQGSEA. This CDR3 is CSALGTGPNEQFF. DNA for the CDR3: TGCAGCGCCCTCGGGACAGGGCCAAATGAGCAGTTCTTC.

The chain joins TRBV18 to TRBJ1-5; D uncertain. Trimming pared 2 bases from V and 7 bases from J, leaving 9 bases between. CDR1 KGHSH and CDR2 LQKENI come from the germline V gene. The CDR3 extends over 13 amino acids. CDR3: CASSPEREQPQHF. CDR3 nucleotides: TGTGCCAGCTCACCAGAGAGGGAACAGCCCCAGCATTTT. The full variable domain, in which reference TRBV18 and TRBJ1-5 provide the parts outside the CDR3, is NAGVMQNPRHLVRRRGQEARLRCSPMKGHSHVYWYRQLPEEGLKFMVYLQKENIIDESGMPKERFSAEFPKEGPSILRIQQVVRGDSAAYFCASSPEREQPQHFGDGTRLSIL.

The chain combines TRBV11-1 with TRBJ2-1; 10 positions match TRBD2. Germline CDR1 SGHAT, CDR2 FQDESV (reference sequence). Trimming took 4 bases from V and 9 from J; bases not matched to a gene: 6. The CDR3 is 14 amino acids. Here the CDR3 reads CASSSSGGAGEQFF. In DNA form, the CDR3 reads TGTGCCAGCAGCTCCAGCGGGGGGGCCGGTGAGCAGTTCTTC. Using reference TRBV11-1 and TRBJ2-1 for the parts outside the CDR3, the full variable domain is EAEVAQSPRYKITEKSQAVAFWCDPISGHATLYWYRQILGQGPELLVQFQDESVVDDSQLPKDRFSAERLKGVDSTLKIQPAELGDSAMYLCASSSSGGAGEQFFGPGTRLTVL.

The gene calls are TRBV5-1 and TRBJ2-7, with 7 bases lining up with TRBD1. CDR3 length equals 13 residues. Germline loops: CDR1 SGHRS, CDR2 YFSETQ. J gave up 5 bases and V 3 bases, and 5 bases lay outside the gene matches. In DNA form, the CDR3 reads TGCGCCAGCAGCTACGGGACAGCAGACGAGCAGTACTTC. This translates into CASSYGTADEQYF.

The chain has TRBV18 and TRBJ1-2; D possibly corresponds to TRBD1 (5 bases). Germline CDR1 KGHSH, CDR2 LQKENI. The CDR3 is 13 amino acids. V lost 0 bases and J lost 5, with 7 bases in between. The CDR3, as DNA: TGTGCCAGCTCACCACCCGGGGGGTATGGCTACACCTTC. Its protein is CASSPPGGYGYTF.

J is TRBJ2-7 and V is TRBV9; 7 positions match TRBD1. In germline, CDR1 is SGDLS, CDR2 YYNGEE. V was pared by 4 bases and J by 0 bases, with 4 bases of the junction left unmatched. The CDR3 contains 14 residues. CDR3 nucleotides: TGTGCCAGCAGCCCGCGGACAGGCTCCTACGAGCAGTACTTC. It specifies CASSPRTGSYEQYF.

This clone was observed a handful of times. The CDR3: CASSPIWGDSPLHF. The CDR3 DNA sequence: TGCGCCAGCAGTCCTATATGGGGGGATTCACCCCTCCACTTT. V and J are TRBV4-1 and TRBJ1-6, with a weak D call TRBD1 (5 bases). In germline, CDR1 is MGHRA, CDR2 YSYEKL. The CDR3 sequence is 14 residues long. The germline V and J ends were trimmed by 6 bases and 8 bases, with 14 bases remaining between them.

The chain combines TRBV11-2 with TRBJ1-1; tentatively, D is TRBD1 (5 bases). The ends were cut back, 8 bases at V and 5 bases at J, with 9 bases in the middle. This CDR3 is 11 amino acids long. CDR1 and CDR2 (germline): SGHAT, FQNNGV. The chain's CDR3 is CASAGKTEAFF. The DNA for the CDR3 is TGTGCCAGCGCAGGGAAGACTGAAGCTTTCTTT.

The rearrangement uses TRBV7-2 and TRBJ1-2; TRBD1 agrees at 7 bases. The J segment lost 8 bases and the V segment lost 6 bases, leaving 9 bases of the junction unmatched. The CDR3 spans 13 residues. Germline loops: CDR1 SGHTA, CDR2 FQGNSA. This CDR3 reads CASRQTGTEGYTF. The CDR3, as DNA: TGTGCCAGCAGACAAACAGGGACAGAAGGCTACACCTTC.

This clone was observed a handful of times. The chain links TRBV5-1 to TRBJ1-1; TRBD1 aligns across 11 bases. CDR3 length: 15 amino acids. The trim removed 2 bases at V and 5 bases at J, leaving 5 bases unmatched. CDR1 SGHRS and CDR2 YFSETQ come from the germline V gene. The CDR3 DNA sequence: TGCGCCAGCAGCTTAGCGGACAGGGGGCTTACTGAAGCTTTCTTT. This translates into CASSLADRGLTEAFF.

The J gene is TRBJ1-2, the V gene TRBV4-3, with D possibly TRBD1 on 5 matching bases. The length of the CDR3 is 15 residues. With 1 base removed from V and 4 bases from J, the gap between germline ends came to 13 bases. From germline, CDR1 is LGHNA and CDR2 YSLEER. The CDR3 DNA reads TGCGCCAGCAGCCAAGTCTTGGGGCGCGGCTATGGCTACACCTTC. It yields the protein CASSQVLGRGYGYTF.

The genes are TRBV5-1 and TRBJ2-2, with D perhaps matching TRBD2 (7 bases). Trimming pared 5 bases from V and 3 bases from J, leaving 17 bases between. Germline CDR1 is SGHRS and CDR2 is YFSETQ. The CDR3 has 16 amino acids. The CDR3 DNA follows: TGCGCCAGCAGATGGGGGGCGGGGGCCGACACCGGGGAGCTGTTTTTT. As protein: CASRWGAGADTGELFF.

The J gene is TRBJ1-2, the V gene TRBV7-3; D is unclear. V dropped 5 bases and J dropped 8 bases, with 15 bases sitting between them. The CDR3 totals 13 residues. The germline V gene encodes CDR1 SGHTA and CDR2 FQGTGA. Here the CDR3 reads CASSEGAVLGYTF. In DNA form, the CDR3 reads TGTGCCAGCAGCGAGGGTGCAGTCTTGGGCTACACCTTC.

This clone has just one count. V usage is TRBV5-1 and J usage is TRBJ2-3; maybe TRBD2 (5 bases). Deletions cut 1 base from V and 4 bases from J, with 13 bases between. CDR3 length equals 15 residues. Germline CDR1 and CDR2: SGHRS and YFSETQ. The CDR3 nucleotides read TGCGCCAGCAGCTTGCGCCCTAGCCAGTCAGATACGCAGTATTTT. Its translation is CASSLRPSQSDTQYF.

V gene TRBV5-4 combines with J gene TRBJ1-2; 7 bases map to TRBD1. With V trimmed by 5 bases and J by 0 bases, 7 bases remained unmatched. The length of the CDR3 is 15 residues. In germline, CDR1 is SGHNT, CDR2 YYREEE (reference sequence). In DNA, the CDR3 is TGTGCCAGCAGATTCGGGACAGACGCTAACTATGGCTACACCTTC. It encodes CASRFGTDANYGYTF.

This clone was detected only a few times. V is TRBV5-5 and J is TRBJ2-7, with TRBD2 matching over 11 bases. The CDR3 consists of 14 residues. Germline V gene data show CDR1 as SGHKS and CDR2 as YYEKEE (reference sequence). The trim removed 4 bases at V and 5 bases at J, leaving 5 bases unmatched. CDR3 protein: CASSPSGGKDEQYF. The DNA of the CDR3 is TGTGCCAGCAGCCCTAGCGGGGGGAAGGACGAGCAGTACTTC.

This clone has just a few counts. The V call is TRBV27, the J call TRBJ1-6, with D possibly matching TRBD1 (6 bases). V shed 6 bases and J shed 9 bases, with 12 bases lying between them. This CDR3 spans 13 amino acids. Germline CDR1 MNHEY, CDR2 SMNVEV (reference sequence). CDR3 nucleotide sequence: TGTGCCAGCAGACCCACAGGGTTTTCACCCCTCCACTTT. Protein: CASRPTGFSPLHF.

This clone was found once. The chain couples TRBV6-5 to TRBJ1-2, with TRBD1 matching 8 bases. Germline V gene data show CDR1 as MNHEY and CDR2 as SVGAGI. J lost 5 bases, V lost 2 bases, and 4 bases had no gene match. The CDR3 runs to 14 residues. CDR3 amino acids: CASSYQQGVYGYTF. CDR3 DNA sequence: TGTGCCAGCAGTTACCAACAGGGGGTGTATGGCTACACCTTC.

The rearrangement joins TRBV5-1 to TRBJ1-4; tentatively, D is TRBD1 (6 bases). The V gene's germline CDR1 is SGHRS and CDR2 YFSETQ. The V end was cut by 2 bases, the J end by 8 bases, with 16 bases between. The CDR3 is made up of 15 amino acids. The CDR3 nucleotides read TGCGCCAGCAGCTTAAAGGCAGGGGATGACGAAAAACTGTTTTTT. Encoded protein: CASSLKAGDDEKLFF.

CDR3 nucleotide sequence: TGTGCCAGCTCACCCGGGACAGCGGCGGAGACCCAGTACTTC. Its protein product is CASSPGTAAETQYF. The chain uses TRBV18 and TRBJ2-5, with TRBD1 matching over 7 bases. Germline V gives CDR1 KGHSH, CDR2 LQKENI. The length of the CDR3 is 14 residues. Unmatched junction bases numbered 6, after V lost 3 bases and J lost 5 bases.

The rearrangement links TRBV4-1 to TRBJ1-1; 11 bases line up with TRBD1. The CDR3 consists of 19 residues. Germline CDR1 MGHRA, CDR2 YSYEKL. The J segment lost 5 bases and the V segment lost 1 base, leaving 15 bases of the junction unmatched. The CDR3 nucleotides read TGCGCCAGCAGCCAAGCGAACCCGGGACAGGGGGGGGGAGGAACTGAAGCTTTCTTT. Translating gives CASSQANPGQGGGGTEAFF.

The CDR3 nucleotides read TGTGCCAGCAGTCCCACCGGGACAGGGCGTGAAAAACTGTTTTTT. It translates to CASSPTGTGREKLFF. V and J are TRBV6-5 and TRBJ1-4; 9 bases agree with TRBD1. The CDR3 is 15 residues long. V dropped 5 bases and J dropped 7; count of bases not matched to a gene: 8. Germline lookup yields CDR1 MNHEY and CDR2 SVGAGI.

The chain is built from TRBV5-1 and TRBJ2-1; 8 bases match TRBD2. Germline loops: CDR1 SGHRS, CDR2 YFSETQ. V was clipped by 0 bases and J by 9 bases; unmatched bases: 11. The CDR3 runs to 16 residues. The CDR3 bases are TGCGCCAGCAGCTTGGGAGCGGGGGCAGCCAAGGCTGAGCAGTTCTTC. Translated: CASSLGAGAAKAEQFF.

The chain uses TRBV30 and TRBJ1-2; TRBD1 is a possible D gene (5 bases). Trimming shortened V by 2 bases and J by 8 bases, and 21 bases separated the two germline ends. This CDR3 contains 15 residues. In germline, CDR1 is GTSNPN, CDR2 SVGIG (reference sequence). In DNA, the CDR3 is TGTGCCTGGAGTCAACGGGGAGGGGCGTGGAGGGGCTACACCTTC. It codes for CAWSQRGGAWRGYTF.

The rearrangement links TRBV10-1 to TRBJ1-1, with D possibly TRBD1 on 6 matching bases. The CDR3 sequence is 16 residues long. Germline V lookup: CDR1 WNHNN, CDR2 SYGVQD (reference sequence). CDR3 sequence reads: CDLPLGARQENTEAFF. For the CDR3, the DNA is TGCGACCTCCCTCTGGGGGCCCGACAGGAGAACACTGAAGCTTTCTTT.

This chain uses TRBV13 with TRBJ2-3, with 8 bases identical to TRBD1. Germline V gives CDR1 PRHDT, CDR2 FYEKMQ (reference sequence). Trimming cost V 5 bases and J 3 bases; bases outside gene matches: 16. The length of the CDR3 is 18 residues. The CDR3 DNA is TGTGCCAGCAGCCCACTTTACGACCGGGACAGGAAAACAGATACGCAGTATTTT. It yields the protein CASSPLYDRDRKTDTQYF.